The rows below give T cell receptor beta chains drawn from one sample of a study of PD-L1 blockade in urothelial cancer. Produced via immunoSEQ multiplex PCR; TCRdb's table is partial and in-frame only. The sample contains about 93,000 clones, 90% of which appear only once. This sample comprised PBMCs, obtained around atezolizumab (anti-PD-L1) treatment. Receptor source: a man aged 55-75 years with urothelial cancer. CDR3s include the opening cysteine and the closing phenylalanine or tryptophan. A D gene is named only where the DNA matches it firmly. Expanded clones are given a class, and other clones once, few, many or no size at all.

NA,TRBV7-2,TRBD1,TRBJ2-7,TGTGCCAGCAGTAGTGGACAGGACGAGCAGTACTTC,CASSSGQDEQYF
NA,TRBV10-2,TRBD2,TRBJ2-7,TGCGCCAGTCTAGCGGGGGGTTATACCTACGAGCAGTACTTC,CASLAGGYTYEQYF
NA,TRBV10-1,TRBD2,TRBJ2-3,TGCGCCAGCAGTGTATCTCGGGGGGGGTTGGATACGCAGTATTTT,CASSVSRGGLDTQYF
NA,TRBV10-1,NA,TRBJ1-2,TGCGCCAGCAGTGAGGGGCAGACCTATGGCTACACCTTC,CASSEGQTYGYTF
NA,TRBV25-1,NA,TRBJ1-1,TGTGCCAGCAGTGGGGGACAAGGAGACACTGAAGCTTTCTTT,CASSGGQGDTEAFF
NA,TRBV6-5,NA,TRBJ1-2,TGTGCCAGCAGTTACCGGGCTGACAGCCGTGGCTACACCTTC,CASSYRADSRGYTF
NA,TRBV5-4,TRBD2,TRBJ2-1,TGTGCCAGCAGCTCCCCGGTTAGCGGGAGTAGGCATGAGCAGTTCTTC,CASSSPVSGSRHEQFF
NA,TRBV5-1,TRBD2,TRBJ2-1,TGCGCCAGCAGCTTGTCTCTAGCGGCGGCCTACAATGAGCAGTTCTTC,CASSLSLAAAYNEQFF
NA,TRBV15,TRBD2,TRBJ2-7,TGTGCCACCAGCAGACCGGGGGGGGCCGGGCAGTACTTC,CATSRPGGAGQYF
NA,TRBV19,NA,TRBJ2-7,TGTGCCAGTACCGGGGGCTACGAGCAGTACTTC,CASTGGYEQYF
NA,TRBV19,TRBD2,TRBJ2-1,TGTGCCAGTAGTCTGACTAGCGGGGATTATAATGAGCAGTTCTTC,CASSLTSGDYNEQFF
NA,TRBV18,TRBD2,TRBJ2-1,TGTGCCAGCTCACCGGCCGCTAGCGGGAGTTTCTACAATGAGCAGTTCTTC,CASSPAASGSFYNEQFF
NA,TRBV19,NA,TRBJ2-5,TGTGCCAGTAGTATAGGTCCCCCGGTTGGCCAAGAGACCCAGTACTTC,CASSIGPPVGQETQYF
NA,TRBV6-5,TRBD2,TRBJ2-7,TGTGCCAGCAGTAACGTAGCGGGGGCCGCCTACGAGCAGTACTTC,CASSNVAGAAYEQYF
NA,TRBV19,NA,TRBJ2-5,TGTGCCAGTACCCCGGTGCAGGGCAGGACCCAGTACTTC,CASTPVQGRTQYF
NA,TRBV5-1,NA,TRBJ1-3,TGCGCCAGCAGCTTGGACAGGGATGGAAACACCATATATTTT,CASSLDRDGNTIYF
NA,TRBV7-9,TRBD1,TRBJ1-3,TGTGCCAGCAGCCACACAGGGGACACCTCTGGAAACACCATATATTTT,CASSHTGDTSGNTIYF
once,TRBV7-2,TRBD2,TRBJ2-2,TGTGCCAGCAGCTTAGCGGGAGGGCGCCCCACCGGGGAGCTGTTTTTT,CASSLAGGRPTGELFF
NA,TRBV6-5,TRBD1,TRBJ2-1,TGTGCCAGCAGTCCCGACAGGGGCAACTACAATGAGCAGTTCTTC,CASSPDRGNYNEQFF
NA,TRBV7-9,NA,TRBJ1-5,TGTGCCAGCAGTCGGGGTAAGAGCAATCAGCCCCAGCATTTT,CASSRGKSNQPQHF
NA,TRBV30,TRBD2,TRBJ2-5,TGTGCCTGGATGGGAGCGGGGGGGCGTGAGACCCAGTACTTC,CAWMGAGGRETQYF
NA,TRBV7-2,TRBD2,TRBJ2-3,TGTGCCAGCAGCCTACGGACTAGCTCAGATACGCAGTATTTT,CASSLRTSSDTQYF
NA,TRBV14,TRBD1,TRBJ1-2,TGTGCCAGCAGCCAAGCAGGCGGGACAGTTAACTATGGCTACACCTTC,CASSQAGGTVNYGYTF
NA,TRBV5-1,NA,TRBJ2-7,TGCGCCAGCAGACCCCGGGAGCGCGACGAGCAGTACTTC,CASRPRERDEQYF
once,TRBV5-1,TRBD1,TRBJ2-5,TGCGCCAGCAGCTTCAGTCCAGGGGGCGTAGAGACCCAGTACTTC,CASSFSPGGVETQYF
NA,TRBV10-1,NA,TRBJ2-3,TGCGCCAGCAGTGAGTCCCACGGCGGTGATACGCAGTATTTT,CASSESHGGDTQYF
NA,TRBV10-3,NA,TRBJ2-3,TGTGCCATCAGTGCCCAGGACACAGGCACAGATACGCAGTATTTT,CAISAQDTGTDTQYF
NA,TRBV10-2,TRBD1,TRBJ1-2,TGCGCCAGCAGTGGGCGTGGAGCAGGGGGTGGCTACACCTTC,CASSGRGAGGGYTF
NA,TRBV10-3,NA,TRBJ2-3,TGTGCCATCAGTGAGTCCGGCGGTTGGCGGGTCCCGGCGGGCACAGATACGCAGTATTTT,CAISESGGWRVPAGTDTQYF
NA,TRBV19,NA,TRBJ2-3,TGTGCCAGTAGTAGGGAACCGGGACAAAGCACAGATACGCAGTATTTT,CASSREPGQSTDTQYF
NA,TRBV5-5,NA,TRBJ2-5,TGTGCCAGCAGACCCGGGGGTCCTGAAGAGACCCAGTACTTC,CASRPGGPEETQYF
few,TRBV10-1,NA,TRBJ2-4,TGCGCCAGCAGTGAGACGGGAGGACAGCCTCCCCACATTCAGTACTTC,CASSETGGQPPHIQYF
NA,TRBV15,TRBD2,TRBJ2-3,TGTGCCACCAGCAGAGATATTCCGGGGAGGGGCACAGATACGCAGTATTTT,CATSRDIPGRGTDTQYF
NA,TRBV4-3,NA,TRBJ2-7,TGCGCCAGCAGCCAACACATAGGACAGCCCTCCTACGAGCAGTACTTC,CASSQHIGQPSYEQYF
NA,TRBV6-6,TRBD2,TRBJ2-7,TGTGCCAGCAGTTCACATAGCGGGGGAGAGGCCTACGAGCAGTACTTC,CASSSHSGGEAYEQYF
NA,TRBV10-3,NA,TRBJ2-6,TGTGCCATCAGCCAGGGCTCTGGGGCCAACGTCCTGACTTTC,CAISQGSGANVLTF
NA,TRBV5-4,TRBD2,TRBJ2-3,TGTGCCAGCATGAACGGGGGGTCTCATAGCACAGATACGCAGTATTTT,CASMNGGSHSTDTQYF
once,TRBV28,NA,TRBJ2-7,TGTGCCAGCAGTTTATTGAGGGGGTCAGACCCTAAGGAGCAGTACTTC,CASSLLRGSDPKEQYF
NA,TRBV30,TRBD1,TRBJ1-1,TGTGCCTGGGGCACAGGGGGTAGCACTGAAGCTTTCTTT,CAWGTGGSTEAFF
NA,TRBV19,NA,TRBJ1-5,TGTGCCAGCACTGGGGGGGAAGGACAGCCCCAGCATTTT,CASTGGEGQPQHF
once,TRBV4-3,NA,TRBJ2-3,TGCGCCAGCAGCCAAGTTTGGAGACAGGACACAGATACGCAGTATTTT,CASSQVWRQDTDTQYF
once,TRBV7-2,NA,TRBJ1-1,TGTGCCAGCGGGCAGGGGCCTCTGGGGAGCACTGAAGCTTTCTTT,CASGQGPLGSTEAFF
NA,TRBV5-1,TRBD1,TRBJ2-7,TGCGCCAGCAGCTCGTGGGACAGGGGTACCTACGAGCAGTACTTC,CASSSWDRGTYEQYF
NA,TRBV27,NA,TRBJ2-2,TGTGCCAGCCAACTAGCCACCCTGACCGGGGAGCTGTTTTTT,CASQLATLTGELFF
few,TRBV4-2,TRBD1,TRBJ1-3,TGTGCCAGCAGCCAAGGAATATTTGGACAGGGCTCTGGAAACACCATATATTTT,CASSQGIFGQGSGNTIYF
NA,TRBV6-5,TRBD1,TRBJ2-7,TGTGCCAGCAGTCTCGGACAGGGCGAGTACGAGCAGTACTTC,CASSLGQGEYEQYF